Listed below are T cell receptor beta chains from one sample, sequenced in a study of T-cell memory formation after mild COVID-19. TCRdb passed the 5' RACE reads through MiXCR, listing each CDR3 protein once. The table lists around 80,000 distinct CDR3 sequences, over 10% of them singletons. Sequencing input: PBMCs or a T cell subset sorted from them (not recorded which). The receptors come from a man between 18 and 35 years old who had mild COVID-19 (a few samples of this study predate the infection). Cell type and time point are not known. Both conserved end residues are part of each CDR3. A D gene is named only where the DNA matches it firmly. Rows give clone size only sometimes, using once, few, many, or a class for an expanded clone.

TRBJ2-1 | TRBD2 | TRBV6-5 | few | CASSYTGGGTSSYNEQFF | TGTGCCAGCAGTTACACCGGCGGGGGGACAAGCTCCTACAATGAGCAGTTCTTC
TRBJ2-1 | TRBD1 | TRBV6-5 | few | CASSFAGTGGLPSYNEQFF | TGTGCCAGCAGTTTTGCCGGGACAGGGGGTCTCCCCTCCTACAATGAGCAGTTCTTC
TRBJ2-7 | TRBD2 | TRBV4-3 | few | CASSQGLAGEFEQYF | TGCGCCAGCAGCCAAGGACTAGCGGGGGAATTCGAGCAGTACTTC
TRBJ1-6 | NA | TRBV7-9 | many | CASSTYREVRNSPLHF | TGTGCCAGCAGCACCTACAGGGAAGTACGGAATTCACCCCTCCACTTT
TRBJ2-3 | TRBD2 | TRBV4-3 | NA | CASSKGLATSTDTQYF | TGCGCCAGCAGCAAGGGACTAGCGACCAGCACAGATACGCAGTATTTT
TRBJ2-3 | TRBD2 | TRBV4-3 | NA | CASSQVGGSSTDTQYF | TGCGCCAGCAGCCAAGTGGGAGGGTCAAGCACAGATACGCAGTATTTT
TRBJ2-7 | TRBD1 | TRBV5-1 | NA | CASSYRAGTAARYEQYF | TGCGCCAGCAGCTACCGGGCCGGGACAGCTGCCAGGTACGAGCAGTACTTC
TRBJ2-7 | TRBD1 | TRBV7-8 | NA | CASSSGQGGHEQYF | TGTGCCAGCAGCTCGGGACAGGGGGGGCACGAGCAGTACTTC
TRBJ2-3 | NA | TRBV27 | NA | CASSLYRELDTQYF | TGTGCCAGCAGTTTATACAGGGAACTGGATACGCAGTATTTT
TRBJ2-2 | TRBD2 | TRBV14 | few | CASSQLPGTSPTGELFF | TGTGCCAGCAGCCAGTTACCCGGGACTAGCCCTACCGGGGAGCTGTTTTTT